Listed here are 17 T cell receptor beta chains from one sample, sequenced in a study of CD8+CD57+ T cells in acquired aplastic anemia. Both TCR beta VDJ combination and CDR3 sequence profiling were carried out. Genomic DNA was the template for this profiling. A single record per CDR3 protein comes from TCRdb applying MiXCR to the reads. Counted here are 160,000 or so distinct CDR3 sequences, roughly two thirds occurring once; the ten biggest clones make up 40% to 55%. Patients included in sequencing had previously demonstrated CD8+CD57+ cell expansion by flow cytometry. The sample consisted of sorted CD4+, CD8+, or CD8+CD57+ T cells (not recorded which) from PBMCs. The receptors stem from a human donor with aplastic anemia.

This clonotype has a single count. Germline and junction disagree at one end, which may indicate a read error. The rearrangement joins TRBV7-2 to TRBJ2-5; 9 bases map to TRBD2. The CDR3 sequence is 14 residues long. Germline assignment: CDR1 SGHTA and CDR2 FQGNSA. In nucleotides, the CDR3 is TGTGCCAGCAGCCTAGCGGGATTGGGCGGGTCCCAGTACTTC. This sequence encodes CASSLAGLGGSQYF.

This chain uses TRBV20-1 with TRBJ2-3; TRBD2 matches 8 bases. Trimming took 3 bases from V and 5 from J; bases not matched to a gene: 13. CDR1 and CDR2 (germline): DFQATT, SNEGSKA (reference sequence). This CDR3 region has 16 residues. The CDR3 here is CSASPLEREWEDTQYF. Written as DNA, the CDR3 is TGCAGTGCTAGCCCCCTGGAGCGGGAGTGGGAAGATACGCAGTATTTT.

This clonotype was observed once. The chain links TRBV20-1 to TRBJ2-7; TRBD2 is a possible D gene (7 bases). Trimming stripped 3 bases from V and 0 bases from J, with 12 bases between. This CDR3 has 14 amino acids. Germline-derived CDR1 and CDR2 are DFQATT and SNEGSKA (reference sequence). CDR3: CSARAGASSYEQYF. CDR3 DNA: TGCAGTGCTAGGGCGGGGGCGAGCTCCTACGAGCAGTACTTC.

The rearrangement links TRBV2 to TRBJ2-7, with D perhaps TRBD1 (7 bases). The V end lost 8 bases, the J end lost 1 base, and 18 bases lay between the germline ends. The CDR3 has 15 amino acids. CDR1 SNHLY and CDR2 FYNNEI come from the germline V gene. CDR3 DNA sequence: TGTGCCAGCCACGGCAGGGGGGCAGGATCCTACGAGCAGTACTTC. This gives the protein CASHGRGAGSYEQYF.

The rearrangement links TRBV7-8 to TRBJ2-3; 9 positions match TRBD2. V shed 3 bases, J shed 4 bases, and the junction held 17 bases outside the gene matches. Germline V CDR1 and CDR2: SGHVS, FQNEAQ. The CDR3 is 19 residues long. Written as DNA, the CDR3 is TGTGCCAGCAGCTTGGCCCCTAGGAGGAGCGGGAGGTCGGCAGATACGCAGTATTTT. It codes for CASSLAPRRSGRSADTQYF.

The table lists this clonotype with a count of one. The chain uses TRBV24-1 and TRBJ2-1; D remains unclear. Germline CDR1 is KGHDR and CDR2 is SFDVKD. Trimming pared 8 bases from V and 6 bases from J, leaving 10 bases between. This CDR3 is built from 12 residues. The CDR3 nucleotides read TGTGCCACCAAAGACCAGTTCAATGAGCAGTTCTTC. It specifies CATKDQFNEQFF.

The genes are TRBV7-6 and TRBJ2-3; no clear D. The CDR3 is 14 residues long. Per the germline V gene, CDR1 is SGHVS and CDR2 is FNYEAQ. V was cut by 3 bases and J by 1 base, with 8 bases left in between. This chain's CDR3 is CASSFSGRTDTQYF. DNA for the CDR3: TGTGCCAGCAGCTTTTCCGGGCGCACAGATACGCAGTATTTT.

This chain joins TRBV19 and TRBJ1-1, with TRBD1 matching over 8 bases. The CDR3 is 15 amino acids. Trimming removed 9 bases from V and 2 bases from J; junction bases left unmatched: 11. Germline CDR1 is LNHDA and CDR2 is SQIVND (reference sequence). The CDR3 coding sequence is TGTGCCAGCAGACCGCGGGACAGGCTAAACACTGAAGCTTTCTTT. This sequence encodes CASRPRDRLNTEAFF.

CDR3 protein: CASRTGQGGYGYTF. Here the CDR3 DNA reads TGTGCCAGTAGAACCGGACAGGGTGGCTATGGCTACACCTTC. The chain is built from TRBV19 and TRBJ1-2, with TRBD1 matching over 8 bases. Losses at the gene ends were 6 bases for V and 4 bases for J; bases not matched to a gene: 7. The CDR3 is made up of 14 amino acids. Germline-derived CDR1 and CDR2 are LNHDA and SQIVND (reference sequence).

This clonotype was seen many times. The rearrangement uses TRBV6-4 and TRBJ1-2; 10 bases line up with TRBD1. J gave up 3 bases and V 4 bases, and 2 bases lay outside the gene matches. Germline CDR1 and CDR2: MRHNA and SNTAGT. CDR3 length equals 14 residues. In nucleotides, the CDR3 is TGTGCCAGCAGTGCCGGGACAGGGGACTATGGCTACACCTTC. Its protein product is CASSAGTGDYGYTF.

This clonotype turned up a few times. The rearrangement joins TRBV9 to TRBJ1-1, with D unresolved. Trimming stripped 0 bases from V and 3 bases from J, with 3 bases between. Per the germline V gene, CDR1 is SGDLS and CDR2 is YYNGEE. The CDR3 runs to 12 residues. CDR3 amino acids: CASSVGDTEAFF. The CDR3 DNA sequence: TGTGCCAGCAGCGTAGGGGACACTGAAGCTTTCTTT.

As concerns this clonotype: Possible read error: a much larger clone is one base away. CDR3 sequence (DNA): TGCAGTGCTAGAGACGCAGGGGGCTTTAGAGAGACCCAGCACTTC. This codes for CSARDAGGFRETQHF. The rearrangement uses TRBV20-1 and TRBJ2-5, with 8 positions matching TRBD1. This CDR3 contains 15 residues. CDR1 and CDR2 from the germline V gene are DFQATT and SNEGSKA (reference sequence).

Notes on this clonotype: The CDR3 carries no conserved terminal phenylalanine or tryptophan, so it likely arises from a read error. This rearrangement joins TRBV4-1 to TRBJ1-1; a weak D match, TRBD1 (5 bases). The CDR3 is 13 residues long. Germline-derived CDR1 and CDR2 are MGHRA and YSYEKL. Trimming removed 6 bases at V and 1 base at J, with 9 bases between. CDR3 sequence: CASRGLPNTEAFL. CDR3 DNA sequence: TGCGCCAGCAGGGGACTTCCGAACACTGAAGCTTTCCTT.

The chain couples TRBV2 to TRBJ1-2; unclear D gene. Trimming cost V 6 bases and J 4 bases, with 18 bases left between them. Per germline, CDR1 SNHLY and CDR2 FYNNEI. The CDR3 has 15 residues. Here the CDR3 reads CASSPQTGGFYGYTF. The CDR3 nucleotides are TGTGCCAGCAGCCCACAAACTGGAGGGTTCTATGGCTACACCTTC.

The chain is built from TRBV10-2 and TRBJ2-2; TRBD2 matches at 10 bases. With 7 bases clipped from V and 8 bases from J, the junction kept 7 bases outside the gene matches. Germline CDR1 and CDR2: WSHSY and SAAADI. There are 14 residues in the CDR3. The CDR3 DNA is TGCGCCAGCATCCCTAGCGGGAGTCGGGGGGAGCTGTTTTTT. It specifies CASIPSGSRGELFF.

The table lists this clonotype with a few counts. The V gene is TRBV20-1, the J gene TRBJ2-7; 11 bases are shared with TRBD1. Germline V CDR1 and CDR2: DFQATT, SNEGSKA (reference sequence). The CDR3 contains 14 residues. The V gene end was trimmed by 0 bases and the J gene end by 5 bases; junction bases not matched to a gene: 3. The CDR3 coding sequence is TGCAGTGCTAGAGAAGGACAGGGGGCCGACGAGCAGTACTTC. This sequence encodes CSAREGQGADEQYF.

This clonotype was found a few times. Germline and junction disagree at one end, which may indicate a read error. The chain recombines TRBV10-1 with TRBJ2-3; D is undetermined. The V gene's germline CDR1 is WNHNN and CDR2 SYGVQD (reference sequence). The CDR3 spans 14 residues. Here the CDR3 reads CASSYSGRTDTQYF. The CDR3, as DNA: TGTGCCAGCAGTTATTCCGGGCGCACGGATACGCAGTATTTT.